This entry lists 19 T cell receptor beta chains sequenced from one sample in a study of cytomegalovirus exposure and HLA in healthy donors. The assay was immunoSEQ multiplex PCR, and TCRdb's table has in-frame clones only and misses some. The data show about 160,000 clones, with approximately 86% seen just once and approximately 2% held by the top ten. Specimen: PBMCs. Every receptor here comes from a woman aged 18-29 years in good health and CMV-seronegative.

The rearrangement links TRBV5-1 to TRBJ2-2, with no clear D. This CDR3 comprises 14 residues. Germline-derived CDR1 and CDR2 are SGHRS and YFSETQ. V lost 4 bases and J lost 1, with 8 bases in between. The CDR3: CASSPEVNTGELFF. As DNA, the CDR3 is TGCGCCAGCAGCCCAGAAGTGAACACCGGGGAGCTGTTTTTT.

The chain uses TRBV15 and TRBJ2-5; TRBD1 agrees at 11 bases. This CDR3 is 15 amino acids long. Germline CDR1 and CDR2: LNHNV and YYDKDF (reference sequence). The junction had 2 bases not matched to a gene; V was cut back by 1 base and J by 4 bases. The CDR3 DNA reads TGTGCCACCAGCAGAGTAGGACAGGGGGCAGAGACCCAGTACTTC. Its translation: CATSRVGQGAETQYF.

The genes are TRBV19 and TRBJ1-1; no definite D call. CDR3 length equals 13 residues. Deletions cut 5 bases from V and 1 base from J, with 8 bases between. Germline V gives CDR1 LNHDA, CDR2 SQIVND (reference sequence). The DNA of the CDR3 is TGTGCCAGTAGTTCCCACAAGAACACTGAAGCTTTCTTT. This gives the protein CASSSHKNTEAFF.

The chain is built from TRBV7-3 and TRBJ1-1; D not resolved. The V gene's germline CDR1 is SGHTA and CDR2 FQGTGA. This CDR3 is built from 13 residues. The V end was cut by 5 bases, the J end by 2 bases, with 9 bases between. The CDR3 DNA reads TGTGCCAGCAGCGTGACAATAAACACTGAAGCTTTCTTT. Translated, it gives CASSVTINTEAFF.

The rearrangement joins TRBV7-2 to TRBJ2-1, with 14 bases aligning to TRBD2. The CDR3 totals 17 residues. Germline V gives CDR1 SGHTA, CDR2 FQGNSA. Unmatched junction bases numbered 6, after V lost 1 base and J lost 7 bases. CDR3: CASSLGGLAGERNEQFF. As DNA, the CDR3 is TGTGCCAGCAGCTTAGGGGGACTAGCGGGAGAACGTAATGAGCAGTTCTTC.

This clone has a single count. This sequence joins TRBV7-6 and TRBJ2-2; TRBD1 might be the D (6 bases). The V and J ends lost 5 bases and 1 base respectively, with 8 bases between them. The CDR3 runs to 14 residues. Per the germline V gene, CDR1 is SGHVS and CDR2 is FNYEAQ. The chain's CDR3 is CASSRTVNTGELFF. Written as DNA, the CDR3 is TGTGCCAGCAGCAGGACAGTGAACACCGGGGAGCTGTTTTTT.

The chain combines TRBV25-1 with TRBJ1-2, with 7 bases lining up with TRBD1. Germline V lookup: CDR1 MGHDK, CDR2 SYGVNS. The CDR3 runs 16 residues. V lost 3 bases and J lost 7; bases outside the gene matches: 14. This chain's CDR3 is CASSDTTRGAVGGYTF. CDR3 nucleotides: TGTGCCAGCAGTGACACAACCAGGGGGGCGGTCGGTGGCTACACCTTC.

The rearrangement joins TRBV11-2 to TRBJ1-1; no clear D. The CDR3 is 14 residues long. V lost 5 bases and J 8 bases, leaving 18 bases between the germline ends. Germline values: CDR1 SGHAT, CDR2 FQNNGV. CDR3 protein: CASSPQQQTAEAFF. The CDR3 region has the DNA TGTGCCAGCAGCCCACAACAGCAGACGGCAGAAGCTTTCTTT.

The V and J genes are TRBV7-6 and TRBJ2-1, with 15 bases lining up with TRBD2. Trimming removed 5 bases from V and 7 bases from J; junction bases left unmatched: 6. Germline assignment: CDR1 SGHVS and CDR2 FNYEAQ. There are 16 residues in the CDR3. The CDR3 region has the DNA TGTGCCAGCAGCCCAGGGACTAGCGGGGGGCGAAATGAGCAGTTCTTC. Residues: CASSPGTSGGRNEQFF.

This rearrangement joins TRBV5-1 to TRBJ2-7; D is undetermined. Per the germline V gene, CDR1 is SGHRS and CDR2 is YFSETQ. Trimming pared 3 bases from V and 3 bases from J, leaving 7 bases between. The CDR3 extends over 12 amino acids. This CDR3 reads CASSSRDYEQYF. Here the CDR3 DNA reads TGCGCCAGCAGCTCTCGAGACTACGAGCAGTACTTC.

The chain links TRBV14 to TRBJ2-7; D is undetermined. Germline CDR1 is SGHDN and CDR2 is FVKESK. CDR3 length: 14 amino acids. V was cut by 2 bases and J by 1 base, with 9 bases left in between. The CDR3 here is CASSQFGSSYEQYF. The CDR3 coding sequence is TGTGCCAGCAGCCAATTCGGGTCGTCCTACGAGCAGTACTTC.

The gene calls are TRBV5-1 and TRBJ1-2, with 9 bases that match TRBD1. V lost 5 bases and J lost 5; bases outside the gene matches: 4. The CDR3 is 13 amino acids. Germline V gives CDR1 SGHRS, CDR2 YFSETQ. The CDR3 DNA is TGCGCCAGCAGTCGGACAGGGGAGTATGGCTACACCTTC. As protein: CASSRTGEYGYTF.

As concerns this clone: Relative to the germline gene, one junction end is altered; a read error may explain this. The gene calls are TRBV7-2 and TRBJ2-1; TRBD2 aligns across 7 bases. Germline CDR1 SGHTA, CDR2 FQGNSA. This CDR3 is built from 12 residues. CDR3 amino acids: CASSLLAGERIF. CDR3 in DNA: TGTGCCAGCAGCTTACTCGCGGGAGAAAGGATCTTC.

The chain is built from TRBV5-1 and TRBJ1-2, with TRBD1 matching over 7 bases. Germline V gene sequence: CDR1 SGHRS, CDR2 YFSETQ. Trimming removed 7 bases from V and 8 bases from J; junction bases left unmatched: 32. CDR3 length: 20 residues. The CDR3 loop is CASRDPPLTGRQIQYLGYTF. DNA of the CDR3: TGCGCCAGCCGCGACCCACCGCTGACAGGGCGTCAGATTCAGTATCTGGGCTACACCTTC.

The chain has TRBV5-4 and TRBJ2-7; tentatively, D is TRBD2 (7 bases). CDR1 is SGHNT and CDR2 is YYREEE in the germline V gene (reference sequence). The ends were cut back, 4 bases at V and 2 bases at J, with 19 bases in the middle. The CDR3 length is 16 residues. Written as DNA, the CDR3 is TGTGCCAGCAGCGGAATATCAGGGGAGGGACCCTACGAGCAGTACTTC. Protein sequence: CASSGISGEGPYEQYF.

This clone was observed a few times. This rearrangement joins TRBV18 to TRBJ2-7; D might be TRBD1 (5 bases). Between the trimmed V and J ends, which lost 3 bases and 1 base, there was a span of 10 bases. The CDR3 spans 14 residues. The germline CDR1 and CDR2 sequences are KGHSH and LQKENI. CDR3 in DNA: TGTGCCAGCTCACCGATGACAGATTCCTACGAGCAGTACTTC. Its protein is CASSPMTDSYEQYF.

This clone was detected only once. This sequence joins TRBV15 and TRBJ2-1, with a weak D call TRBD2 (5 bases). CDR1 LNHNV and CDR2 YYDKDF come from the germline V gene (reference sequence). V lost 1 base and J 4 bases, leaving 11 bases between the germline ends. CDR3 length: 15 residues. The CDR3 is CATSRVVGIYNEQFF. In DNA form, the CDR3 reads TGTGCCACCAGCAGAGTGGTCGGGATTTACAATGAGCAGTTCTTC.

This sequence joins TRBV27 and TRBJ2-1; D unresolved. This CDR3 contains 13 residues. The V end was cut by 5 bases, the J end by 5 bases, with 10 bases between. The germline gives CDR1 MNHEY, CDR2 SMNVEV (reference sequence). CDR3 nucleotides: TGTGCCAGCAGTCCACTGGAGAACAATGAGCAGTTCTTC. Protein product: CASSPLENNEQFF.

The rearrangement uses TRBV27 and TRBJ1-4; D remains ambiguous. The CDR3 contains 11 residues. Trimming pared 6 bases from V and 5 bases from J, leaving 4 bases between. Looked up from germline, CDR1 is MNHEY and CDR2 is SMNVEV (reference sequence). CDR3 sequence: CASRTNEKLFF. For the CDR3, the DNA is TGTGCCAGCAGGACAAATGAAAAACTGTTTTTT.